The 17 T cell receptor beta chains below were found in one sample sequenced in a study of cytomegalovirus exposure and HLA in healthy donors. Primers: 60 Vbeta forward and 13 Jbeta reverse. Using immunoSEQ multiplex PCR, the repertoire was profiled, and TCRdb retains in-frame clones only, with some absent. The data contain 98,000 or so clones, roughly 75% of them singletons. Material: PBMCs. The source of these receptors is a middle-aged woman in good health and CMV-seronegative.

The CDR3 nucleotides are TGTGCCAGCAGTTTCGGCGGGACAGGGGGTCGCGAGCAGTACTTC. It translates to CASSFGGTGGREQYF. The V gene is TRBV28, the J gene TRBJ2-7, with 11 bases that match TRBD1. V lost 3 bases and J lost 6; bases outside the gene matches: 7. The germline CDR1 and CDR2 sequences are MDHEN and SYDVKM. The length of the CDR3 is 15 residues.

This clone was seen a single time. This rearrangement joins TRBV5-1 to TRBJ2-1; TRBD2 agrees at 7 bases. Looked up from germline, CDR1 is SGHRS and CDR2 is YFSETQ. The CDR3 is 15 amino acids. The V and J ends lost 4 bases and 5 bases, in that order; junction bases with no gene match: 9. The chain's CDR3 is CASSGRLGTNNEQFF. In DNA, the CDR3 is TGCGCCAGCAGCGGACGTCTAGGGACTAACAATGAGCAGTTCTTC.

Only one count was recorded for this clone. CDR3 DNA sequence: TGTTCCTGTACTAGCTTTGGCAATGAGCAGTTCTTC. The encoded protein is CSCTSFGNEQFF. This rearrangement joins TRBV7-9 to TRBJ2-1, with a tentative D call TRBD2 (6 bases). The germline V gene has CDR1 SEHNR and CDR2 FQNEAQ (reference sequence). The CDR3 length is 12 residues.

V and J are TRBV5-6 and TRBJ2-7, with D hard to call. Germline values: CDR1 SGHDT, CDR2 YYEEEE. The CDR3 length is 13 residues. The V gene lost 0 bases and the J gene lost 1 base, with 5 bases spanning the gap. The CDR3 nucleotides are TGTGCCAGCAGCTTGGCCAGTTCCTACGAGCAGTACTTC. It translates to CASSLASSYEQYF.

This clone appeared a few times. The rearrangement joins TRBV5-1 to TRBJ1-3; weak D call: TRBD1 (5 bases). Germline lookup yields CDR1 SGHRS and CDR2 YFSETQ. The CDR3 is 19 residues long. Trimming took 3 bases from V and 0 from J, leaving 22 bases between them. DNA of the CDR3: TGCGCCAGCAGCTCCTGGGGCGAGGACGTACGGTACTCTGGAAACACCATATATTTT. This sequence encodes CASSSWGEDVRYSGNTIYF.

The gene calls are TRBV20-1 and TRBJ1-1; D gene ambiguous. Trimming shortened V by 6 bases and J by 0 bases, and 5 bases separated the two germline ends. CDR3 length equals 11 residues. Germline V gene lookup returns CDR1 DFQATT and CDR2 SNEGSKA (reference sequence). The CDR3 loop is CSASVNTEAFF. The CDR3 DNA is TGCAGTGCGTCGGTGAACACTGAAGCTTTCTTT.

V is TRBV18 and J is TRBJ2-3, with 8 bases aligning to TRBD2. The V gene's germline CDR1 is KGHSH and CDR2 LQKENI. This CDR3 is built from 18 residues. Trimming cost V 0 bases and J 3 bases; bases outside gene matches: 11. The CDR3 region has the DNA TGTGCCAGCTCACCACCGTGGCTGGCGGGAGGTCGGACAGATACGCAGTATTTT. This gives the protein CASSPPWLAGGRTDTQYF.

CDR3 residues: CASSSTRLGDSYEQYF. The CDR3 coding sequence is TGTGCCAGCAGCTCTACCCGACTGGGTGACTCTTACGAGCAGTACTTC. The V and J genes are TRBV7-9 and TRBJ2-7; no firm D call. The germline gives CDR1 SEHNR, CDR2 FQNEAQ (reference sequence). The CDR3 runs to 16 residues. The V end lost 4 bases, the J end lost 4 bases, and 20 bases lay between the germline ends.

The CDR3 here is CASSPRVTSYEQYF. The DNA for the CDR3 is TGTGCCAGCAGCCCCCGGGTCACCTCCTACGAGCAGTACTTC. This chain connects TRBV9 to TRBJ2-7; no reliable D call. V gave up 4 bases and J gave up 0 bases, with 11 bases separating them. CDR3 length equals 14 residues. Per germline, CDR1 SGDLS and CDR2 YYNGEE.

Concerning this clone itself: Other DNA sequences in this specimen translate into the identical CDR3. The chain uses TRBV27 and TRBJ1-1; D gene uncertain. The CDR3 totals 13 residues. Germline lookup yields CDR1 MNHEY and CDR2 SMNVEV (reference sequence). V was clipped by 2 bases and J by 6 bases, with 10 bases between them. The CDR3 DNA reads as TGTGCCAGCAGTTTAGATGCGTGGTCTGAAGCTTTCTTT. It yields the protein CASSLDAWSEAFF.

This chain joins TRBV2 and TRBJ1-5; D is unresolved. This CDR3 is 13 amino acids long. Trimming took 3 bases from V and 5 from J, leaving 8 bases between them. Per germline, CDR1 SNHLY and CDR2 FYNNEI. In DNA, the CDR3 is TGTGCCAGCAGTGATCGGGGAGATCAGCCCCAGCATTTT. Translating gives CASSDRGDQPQHF.

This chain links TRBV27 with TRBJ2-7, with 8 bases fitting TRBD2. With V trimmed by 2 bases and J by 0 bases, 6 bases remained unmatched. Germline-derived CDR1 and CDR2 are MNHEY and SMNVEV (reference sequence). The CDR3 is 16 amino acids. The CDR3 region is CASSLNILAASYEQYF. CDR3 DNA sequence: TGTGCCAGCAGTTTAAATATACTAGCGGCCTCCTACGAGCAGTACTTC.

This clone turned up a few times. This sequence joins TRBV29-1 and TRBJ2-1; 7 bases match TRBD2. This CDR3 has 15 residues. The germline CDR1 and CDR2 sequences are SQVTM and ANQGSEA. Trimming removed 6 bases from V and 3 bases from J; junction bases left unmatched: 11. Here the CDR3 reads CSVEPTGTIYNEQFF. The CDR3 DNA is TGCAGCGTCGAACCAACCGGGACTATCTACAATGAGCAGTTCTTC.

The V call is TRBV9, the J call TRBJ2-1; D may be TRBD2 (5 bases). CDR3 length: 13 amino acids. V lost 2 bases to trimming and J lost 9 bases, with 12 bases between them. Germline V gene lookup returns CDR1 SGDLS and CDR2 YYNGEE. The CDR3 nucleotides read TGTGCCAGCAGCGTCGGAGCGGTCGGTGAGCAGTTCTTC. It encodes CASSVGAVGEQFF.

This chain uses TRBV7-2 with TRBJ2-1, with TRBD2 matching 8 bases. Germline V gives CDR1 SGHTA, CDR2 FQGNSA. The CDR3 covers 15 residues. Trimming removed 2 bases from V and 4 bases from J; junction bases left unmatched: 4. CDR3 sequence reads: CASSLSPGGYNEQFF. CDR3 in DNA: TGTGCCAGCAGCTTATCACCGGGAGGGTACAATGAGCAGTTCTTC.

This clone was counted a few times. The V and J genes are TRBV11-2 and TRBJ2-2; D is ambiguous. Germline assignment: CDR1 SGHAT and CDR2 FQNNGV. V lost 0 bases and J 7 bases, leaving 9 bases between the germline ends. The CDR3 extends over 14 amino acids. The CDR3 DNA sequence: TGTGCCAGCAGCTTAGAAGTTTCGGGCGGGGAGCTGTTTTTT. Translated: CASSLEVSGGELFF.

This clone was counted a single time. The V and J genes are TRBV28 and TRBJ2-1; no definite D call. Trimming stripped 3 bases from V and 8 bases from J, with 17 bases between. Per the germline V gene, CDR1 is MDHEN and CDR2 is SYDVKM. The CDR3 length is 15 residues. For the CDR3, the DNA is TGTGCCAGCAGTTTTCAGACGGCCCGGAGCTATGAGCAGTTCTTC. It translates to CASSFQTARSYEQFF.